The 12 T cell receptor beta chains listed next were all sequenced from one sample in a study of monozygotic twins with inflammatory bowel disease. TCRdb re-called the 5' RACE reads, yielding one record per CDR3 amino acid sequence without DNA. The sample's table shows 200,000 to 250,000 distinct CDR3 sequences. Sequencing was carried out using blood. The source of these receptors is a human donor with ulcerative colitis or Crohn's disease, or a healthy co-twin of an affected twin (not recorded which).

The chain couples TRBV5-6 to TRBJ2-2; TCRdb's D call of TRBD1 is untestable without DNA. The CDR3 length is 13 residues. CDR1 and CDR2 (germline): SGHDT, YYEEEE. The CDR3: CASSSRATGELFF.

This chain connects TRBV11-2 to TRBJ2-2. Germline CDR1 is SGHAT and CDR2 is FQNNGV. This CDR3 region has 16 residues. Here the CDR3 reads CASSPIRDTQRRQLFF. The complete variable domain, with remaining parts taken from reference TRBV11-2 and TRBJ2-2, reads EAGVAQSPRYKIIEKRQSVAFWCNPISGHATLYWYQQILGQGPKLLIQFQNNGVVDDSQLPKDRFSAERLKGVDSTLKIQPAKLEDSAVYLCASSPIRDTQRRQLFFGEGSRLTVL.

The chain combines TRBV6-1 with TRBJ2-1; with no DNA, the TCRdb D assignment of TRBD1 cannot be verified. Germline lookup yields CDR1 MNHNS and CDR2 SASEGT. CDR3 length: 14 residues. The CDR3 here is CASRFGTGVDEQFF.

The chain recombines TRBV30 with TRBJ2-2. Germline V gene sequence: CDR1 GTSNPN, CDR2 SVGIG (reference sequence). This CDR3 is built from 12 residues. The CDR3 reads CAWSPNTGELFF. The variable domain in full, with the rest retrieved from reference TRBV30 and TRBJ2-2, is SQTIHQWPATLVQPVGSPLSLECTVEGTSNPNLYWYRQAAGRGLQLLFYSVGIGQISSEVPQNLSASRPQDRQFILSSKKLLLSDSGFYLCAWSPNTGELFFGEGSRLTVL.

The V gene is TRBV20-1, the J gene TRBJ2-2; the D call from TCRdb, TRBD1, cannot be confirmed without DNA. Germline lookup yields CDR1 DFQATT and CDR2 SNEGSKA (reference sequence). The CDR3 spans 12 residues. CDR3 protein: CSASHRSGELFF.

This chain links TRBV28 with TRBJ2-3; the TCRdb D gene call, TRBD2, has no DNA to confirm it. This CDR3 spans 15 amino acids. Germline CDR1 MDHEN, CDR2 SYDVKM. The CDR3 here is CASSLEAGYTDTQYF.

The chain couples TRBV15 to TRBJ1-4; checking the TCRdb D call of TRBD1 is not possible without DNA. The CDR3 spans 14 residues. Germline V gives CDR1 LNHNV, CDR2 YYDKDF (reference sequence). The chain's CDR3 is CATSTPGAREKLFF. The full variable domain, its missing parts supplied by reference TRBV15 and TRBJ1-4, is DAMVIQNPRYQVTQFGKPVTLSCSQTLNHNVMYWYQQKSSQAPKLLFHYYDKDFNNEADTPDNFQSRRPNTSFCFLDIRSPGLGDTAMYLCATSTPGAREKLFFGSGTQLSVL.

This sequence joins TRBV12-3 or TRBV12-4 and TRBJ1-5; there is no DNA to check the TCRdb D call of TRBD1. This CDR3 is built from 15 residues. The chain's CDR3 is CASSRSGGAGQPQHF.

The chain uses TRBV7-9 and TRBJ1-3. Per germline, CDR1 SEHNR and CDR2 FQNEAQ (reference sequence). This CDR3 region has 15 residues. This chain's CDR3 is CASSLVLPSGNTIYF. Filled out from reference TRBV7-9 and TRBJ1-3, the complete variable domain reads DTGVSQNPRHKITKRGQNVTFRCDPISEHNRLYWYRQTLGQGPEFLTYFQNEAQLEKSRLLSDRFSAERPKGSFSTLEIQRTEQGDSAMYLCASSLVLPSGNTIYFGEGSWLTVV.

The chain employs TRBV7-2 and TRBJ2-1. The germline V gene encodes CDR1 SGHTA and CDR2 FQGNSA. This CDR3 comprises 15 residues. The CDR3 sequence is CASSSSGLSYNEQFF. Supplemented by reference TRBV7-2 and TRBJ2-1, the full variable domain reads GAGVSQSPSNKVTEKGKDVELRCDPISGHTALYWYRQSLGQGLEFLIYFQGNSAPDKSGLPSDRFSAERTGGSVSTLTIQRTQQEDSAVYLCASSSSGLSYNEQFFGPGTRLTVL.

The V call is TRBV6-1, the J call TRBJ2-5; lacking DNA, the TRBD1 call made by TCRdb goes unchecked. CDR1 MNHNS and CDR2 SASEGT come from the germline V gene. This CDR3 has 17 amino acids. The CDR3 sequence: CASSGQVGTGSQETQYF.

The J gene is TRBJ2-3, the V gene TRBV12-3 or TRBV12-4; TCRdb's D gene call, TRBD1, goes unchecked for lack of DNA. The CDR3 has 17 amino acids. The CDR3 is CASSSGTGRRGTDTQYF.